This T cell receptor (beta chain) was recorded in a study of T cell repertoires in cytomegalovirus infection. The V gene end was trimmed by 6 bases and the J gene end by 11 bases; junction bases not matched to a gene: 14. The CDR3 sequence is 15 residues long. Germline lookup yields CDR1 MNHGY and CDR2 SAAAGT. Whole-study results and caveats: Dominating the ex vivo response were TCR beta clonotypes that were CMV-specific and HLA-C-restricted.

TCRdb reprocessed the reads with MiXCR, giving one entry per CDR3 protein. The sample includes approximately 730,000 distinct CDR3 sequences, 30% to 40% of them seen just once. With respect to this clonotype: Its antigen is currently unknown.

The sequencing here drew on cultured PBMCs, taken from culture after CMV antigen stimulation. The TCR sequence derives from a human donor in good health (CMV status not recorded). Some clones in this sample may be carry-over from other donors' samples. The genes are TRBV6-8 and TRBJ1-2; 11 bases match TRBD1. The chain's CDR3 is CASREIGTGGDRYTF. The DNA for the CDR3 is TGTGCCAGCAGGGAAATCGGGACAGGGGGTGATAGATACACCTTC.